This T cell receptor (beta chain) was captured by sequencing in a study of blood T cell repertoires in COVID-19. The CDR3 is 14 residues long. The V end was cut by 3 bases, the J end by 1 base, with 9 bases between. From germline, CDR1 is KGHSH and CDR2 LQKENI. Here immunoSEQ multiplex PCR was the method, and the copy in TCRdb shows in-frame clones only, minus some. The sample contains some 100,000 clones, about four fifths of which appear only once. On this clone itself: Other nucleotide sequences in the sample specify the same CDR3.

V usage is TRBV18 and J usage is TRBJ1-1; D remains ambiguous. The specimen was peripheral blood. The TCR comes from a human donor in a cohort sampled during active COVID-19. The CDR3 nucleotides read TGTGCCAGCTCACCGGCGGCGCGGAACACTGAAGCTTTCTTT. It encodes CASSPAARNTEAFF.